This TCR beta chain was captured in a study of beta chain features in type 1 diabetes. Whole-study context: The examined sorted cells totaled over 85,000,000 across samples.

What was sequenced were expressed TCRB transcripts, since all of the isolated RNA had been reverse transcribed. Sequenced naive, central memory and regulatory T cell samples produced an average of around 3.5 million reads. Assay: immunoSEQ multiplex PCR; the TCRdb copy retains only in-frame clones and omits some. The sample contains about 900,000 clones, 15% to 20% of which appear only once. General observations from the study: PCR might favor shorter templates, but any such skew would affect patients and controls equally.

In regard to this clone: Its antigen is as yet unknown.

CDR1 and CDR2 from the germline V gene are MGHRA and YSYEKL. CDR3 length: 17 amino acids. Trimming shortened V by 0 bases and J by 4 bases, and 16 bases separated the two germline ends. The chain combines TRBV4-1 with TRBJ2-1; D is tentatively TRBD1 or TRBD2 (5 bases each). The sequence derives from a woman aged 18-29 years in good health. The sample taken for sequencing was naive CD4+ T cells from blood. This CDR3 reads CASSQEWDGLLYNEQFF. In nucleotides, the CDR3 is TGCGCCAGCAGCCAAGAATGGGACGGCCTCCTTTACAATGAGCAGTTCTTC.